This is a list of T cell receptor beta chains from one sample in a study of blood T cell repertoires in COVID-19. The protocol was immunoSEQ multiplex PCR, while the TCRdb copy is restricted to in-frame clones and leaves out a portion. The data contain more than 150,000 clones, approximately 87% of them singletons. Sequencing input: peripheral blood. Source of these receptors: a woman aged 18-29 years who had recovered from COVID-19. The conserved cysteine and the conserved F or W are not part of the CDR3 here. Fields, in order: J gene, D gene, V gene, CDR3 protein. The D gene is left open where the match is weak.

J gene: TRBJ1-1
D gene: TRBD1
V gene: TRBV18
CDR3 protein: ASSPIQGIDTEAF

J gene: TRBJ2-2
D gene: -
V gene: TRBV19
CDR3 protein: ASNLAQGTGELF

J gene: TRBJ1-4
D gene: -
V gene: TRBV18
CDR3 protein: ASSLPGVNEKLF

J gene: TRBJ1-2
D gene: -
V gene: TRBV2
CDR3 protein: ASSTNDRTYGYT

J gene: TRBJ2-7
D gene: -
V gene: TRBV7-6
CDR3 protein: ASSLAFNPGPYEQY

J gene: TRBJ2-1
D gene: TRBD2
V gene: TRBV29-1
CDR3 protein: SVDSSGRAGNEQF

J gene: TRBJ1-1
D gene: -
V gene: TRBV19
CDR3 protein: ASRWGDTEAF

J gene: TRBJ1-2
D gene: TRBD1
V gene: TRBV25-1
CDR3 protein: ASSEEDRLFYGYT

J gene: TRBJ2-3
D gene: TRBD1
V gene: TRBV15
CDR3 protein: ATSRRGWDTDTQY

J gene: TRBJ2-1
D gene: TRBD1
V gene: TRBV4-1
CDR3 protein: ASSPTGGSYNEQF

J gene: TRBJ2-1
D gene: TRBD2
V gene: TRBV7-6
CDR3 protein: ASSFLGLAGEGSNNEQF

J gene: TRBJ2-6
D gene: -
V gene: TRBV6-5
CDR3 protein: ASSYIFSGANVLT

J gene: TRBJ2-5
D gene: -
V gene: TRBV7-2
CDR3 protein: ASSLWQGKETQY

J gene: TRBJ2-1
D gene: -
V gene: TRBV6-5
CDR3 protein: ASSYQRQTNNEQF

J gene: TRBJ2-3
D gene: -
V gene: TRBV7-2
CDR3 protein: ASSLYGGGRDTQY

J gene: TRBJ2-6
D gene: TRBD2
V gene: TRBV25-1
CDR3 protein: ASSSSGSSGANVLT

J gene: TRBJ2-1
D gene: TRBD2
V gene: TRBV29-1
CDR3 protein: SEQGLAGNNEQF

J gene: TRBJ1-2
D gene: -
V gene: TRBV27
CDR3 protein: ASSLSAGAQGYT

J gene: TRBJ1-2
D gene: -
V gene: TRBV9
CDR3 protein: ASSHNKGVSYGYT

J gene: TRBJ2-1
D gene: -
V gene: TRBV2
CDR3 protein: ASTRERQQEQF